This T cell receptor beta chain was documented in a study of PD-1 blockade in classical Hodgkin lymphoma. This CDR3 spans 13 amino acids. Trimming took off 0 bases at V and 5 bases at J, with 8 bases between the two ends. Germline assignment: CDR1 SGDLS and CDR2 YYNGEE. Every patient had relapsed following autologous stem cell transplantation, and cohorts differed in brentuximab vedotin exposure. Assay: immunoSEQ multiplex PCR; the TCRdb copy retains only in-frame clones and omits some. Among 30,000 to 40,000 clones listed, roughly 82% were seen once. This chain joins TRBV9 and TRBJ1-2; D is uncertain. Sequenced material: peripheral blood mononuclear cells (PBMCs), taken at baseline. This TCR was recovered from a human donor with classical Hodgkin lymphoma. CDR3 nucleotides: TGTGCCAGCAGCGTAGACGAGACGTATGGCTACACCTTC. Its translation: CASSVDETYGYTF.